These 7 T cell receptor beta chains came from one sample sequenced in a study of blood T cell repertoires in COVID-19. Only in-frame clones appear in the TCRdb table, and some are missing; sequencing was by immunoSEQ multiplex PCR. This sample has about 150,000 clones, with 87% found just once. Sequenced material: peripheral blood. The origin of the receptors is a man aged 45 to 65 with active COVID-19.

The chain combines TRBV4-1 with TRBJ2-7; 9 positions match TRBD1. The CDR3 runs to 16 residues. Germline loops: CDR1 MGHRA, CDR2 YSYEKL. The V gene end was trimmed by 1 base and the J gene end by 5 bases; junction bases not matched to a gene: 9. For the CDR3, the DNA is TGCGCCAGCAGCCAAGCCGCCGGGACAGGGCGGCACGAGCAGTACTTC. Its translation: CASSQAAGTGRHEQYF.

The J gene is TRBJ1-1, the V gene TRBV7-9; 10 positions agree with TRBD1. V lost 5 bases and J lost 3; bases outside the gene matches: 6. The CDR3 covers 15 residues. The V gene's germline CDR1 is SEHNR and CDR2 FQNEAQ (reference sequence). The CDR3 DNA is TGTGCCAGCAGCCATCGGACAGGGGGGGACACTGAAGCTTTCTTT. Residues: CASSHRTGGDTEAFF. Together with reference TRBV7-9 and TRBJ1-1, the CDR3 gives the full variable domain: DTGVSQNPRHKITKRGQNVTFRCDPISEHNRLYWYRQTLGQGPEFLTYFQNEAQLEKSRLLSDRFSAERPKGSFSTLEIQRTEQGDSAMYLCASSHRTGGDTEAFFGQGTRLTVV.

This clone was detected a few times. This chain uses TRBV10-3 with TRBJ2-6; no clear D. The V gene lost 0 bases and the J gene lost 0 bases, with 9 bases spanning the gap. The CDR3 covers 17 residues. Germline lookup yields CDR1 ENHRY and CDR2 SYGVKD. The CDR3 protein is CAISESIVRSGANVLTF. The CDR3 DNA is TGTGCCATCAGTGAGTCTATTGTCCGCTCTGGGGCCAACGTCCTGACTTTC.

The gene calls are TRBV5-6 and TRBJ2-7, with 9 bases matching TRBD2. Germline V lookup: CDR1 SGHDT, CDR2 YYEEEE. V dropped 0 bases and J dropped 7; count of bases not matched to a gene: 5. CDR3 length equals 14 residues. In nucleotides, the CDR3 is TGTGCCAGCAGCTTGGGGCAGCGGGGGGAAGAGCAGTACTTC. Its protein product is CASSLGQRGEEQYF.

The rearrangement joins TRBV19 to TRBJ1-4; D gene unclear. V was clipped by 5 bases and J by 7 bases, with 11 bases between them. Germline lookup yields CDR1 LNHDA and CDR2 SQIVND (reference sequence). The CDR3 runs to 13 residues. Written as DNA, the CDR3 is TGTGCCAGTAGTCTATGGGGAGCTGAAAAACTGTTTTTT. Translating gives CASSLWGAEKLFF.

V is TRBV9 and J is TRBJ2-2; TRBD2 might be the D (7 bases). V shed 0 bases and J shed 6 bases, with 9 bases lying between them. Germline V gene lookup returns CDR1 SGDLS and CDR2 YYNGEE. The CDR3 has 14 amino acids. Here the CDR3 reads CASSVVGGPGELFF. As DNA, the CDR3 is TGTGCCAGCAGCGTAGTGGGGGGGCCCGGGGAGCTGTTTTTT.

This clone was observed a handful of times. The chain uses TRBV5-1 and TRBJ2-1; TRBD2 aligns across 7 bases. Per the germline V gene, CDR1 is SGHRS and CDR2 is YFSETQ. V was pared by 0 bases and J by 5 bases, with 17 bases of the junction left unmatched. The CDR3 has 19 residues. The CDR3 DNA reads TGCGCCAGCAGCTTGGTTCCAAGTCCTGGACGGGGGGTAGACAATGAGCAGTTCTTC. It codes for CASSLVPSPGRGVDNEQFF.